Listed below are T cell receptor beta chains from one sample, sequenced in a study of blood T cell repertoires in COVID-19. Profiled with immunoSEQ multiplex PCR; TCRdb holds only in-frame clones, not every one. The table records more than 85,000 clones, around 80% of them present only once. The sample consisted of peripheral blood. These receptors were taken from a man aged 70 or older with acute or convalescent COVID-19. The conserved cysteine and the conserved F or W are not part of the CDR3 here.

j_call v_call cdr3_aa
TRBJ2-5 TRBV5-1 ASSSPLRAGETQY
TRBJ2-3 TRBV5-1 ASRGISEVTDTQY
TRBJ2-1 TRBV28 ASSPSGLAGLGQF
TRBJ2-1 TRBV5-4 ASSPLGGFGSGEQF
TRBJ2-7 TRBV19 ASSIDILRYEQY
TRBJ2-7 TRBV6-6 ASTSTAHYEQY
TRBJ1-1 TRBV3-1/TRBV3-2 ASSHQGVGGF
TRBJ2-7 TRBV5-1 ASRFKTDRTNSYEQY
TRBJ1-1 TRBV10-1 ASSGGSTGRTEAF
TRBJ1-2 TRBV21-1 ASSSYTDYGYT
TRBJ2-1 TRBV28 ASSSLLDGRAYNEQF
TRBJ2-2 TRBV30 AWRRGGTNTGELF
TRBJ2-1 TRBV21-1 ASSAPSGLAVSSYNEQF
TRBJ2-3 TRBV27 ASSLDRTRWADTQY
TRBJ1-2 TRBV30 AWSGTGGWNGYT
TRBJ1-4 TRBV28 ASSPREKLF
TRBJ1-1 TRBV6-6 ASSLFGTGKTEAF
TRBJ1-3 TRBV11-2 ASSFEGGGGNTIY
TRBJ2-5 TRBV7-8 ASSLVAVGKTQY
TRBJ1-2 TRBV6-4 ASSASATGTYGYT
TRBJ1-1 TRBV11-2 ASSFGTGREAF
TRBJ2-2 TRBV18 ASSPTGFDTNTGELF
TRBJ1-3 TRBV7-2 ASSVQMGGGNTIY
TRBJ2-7 TRBV18 ASSPGRYEQY
TRBJ1-2 TRBV3-1/TRBV3-2 ASSLRGMGRGYT
TRBJ2-5 TRBV7-7 ASKPQGNQETQY
TRBJ2-6 TRBV3-1/TRBV3-2 ASATGLRSGANVLT
TRBJ2-1 TRBV6-5 ASSYKGTGGHEQF
TRBJ1-2 TRBV6-5 ASSYRGRGGYGYT
TRBJ1-4 TRBV4-3 ASSQDAGLGKEKLF
TRBJ2-5 TRBV18 ASSPRAPGRIQETQY
TRBJ1-5 TRBV4-3 ASSPGGRQPQH
TRBJ2-2 TRBV4-2 ASSPRGAGPGELF
TRBJ1-1 TRBV19 ASSVPGQGASGAF
TRBJ2-1 TRBV7-3 ASSLTGPTGGNYYNEQF
TRBJ2-5 TRBV7-2 ASSGRRGETQY
TRBJ2-2 TRBV7-8 ASSPQREGNTGELF
TRBJ2-1 TRBV29-1 SVAIRDWQF
TRBJ1-6 TRBV2 ASKEEKLNNSPLH
TRBJ2-5 TRBV2 ASKESSPQETQY
TRBJ1-5 TRBV27 ASSLERGGPQH
TRBJ1-6 TRBV3-1/TRBV3-2 ASSHRDRANSPLH
TRBJ2-3 TRBV2 ASNLEADTQY
TRBJ2-1 TRBV6-5 ASTELAGTYNEQF